Sequencing of this T cell receptor (beta chain) was carried out in a study of T cell changes during pregnancy in multiple sclerosis. The CDR3 length is 19 residues. Measured with immunoSEQ multiplex PCR; TCRdb has only the in-frame clones, and not every one. The table has some 120,000 clones, 90% to 95% seen once. The clonotype comes from a female donor with multiple sclerosis, enrolled in a pregnancy study. The sequenced sample was peripheral blood, obtained in the third trimester of pregnancy. This sequence joins TRBV12-2 and TRBJ1-5; TRBD1 is the table's D call and was not checked against the DNA. TRBV12-2 represents a pseudogene. The CDR3, as DNA: TGTGCAAGTCGCTTACGCAGCAAGACGAACAGGGATTTCAATCAGCCCCAGCATTTT. It is translated as CASRLRSKTNRDFNQPQHF.